This T cell receptor (beta chain) was found in a study of PD-1 blockade in classical Hodgkin lymphoma. Data came from immunoSEQ multiplex PCR; TCRdb stores just in-frame clones and leaves some out. The data contain 70,000 to 85,000 clones, about 92% of them seen just once; the ten biggest clones take up more than 6.5%. Germline assignment: CDR1 MGHRA and CDR2 YSYEKL. The CDR3 spans 14 residues. V gave up 0 bases and J gave up 2 bases, with 5 bases separating them. All patients relapsed after autologous stem cell transplantation, and brentuximab vedotin exposure varied. The chain has TRBV4-1 and TRBJ2-1; no definite D call. The clonotype was recovered from a human donor with classical Hodgkin lymphoma. The material was peripheral blood mononuclear cells (PBMCs), obtained at baseline. The CDR3 nucleotides read TGCGCCAGCAGCCAAGAATCACCCTACAATGAGCAGTTCTTC. This sequence encodes CASSQESPYNEQFF.